This T cell receptor beta chain was obtained from a study of a mutant IDH1 vaccine in newly diagnosed glioma (dated by TCRdb to about 2021). Looking at the study overall: Across visits V03 through V10, patients got a total of eight vaccinations, given in weeks 1, 3, 5, 7, 11, 15, 19 and 23. The roughly 33 treated patients were approximately 60% male and about 38% female, with a mean age of about 43 years. Peripheral blood was drawn at six visits: V03 (baseline), V05, V07, V10, V12 and V13. Longitudinal TCRB deep sequencing was performed for 25 to 30 treated patients wherever samples were available for exploratory analyses. Prior to enrollment, standard therapy consisting of radiotherapy alone, temozolomide alone, or radiochemotherapy with temozolomide had been administered to patients, with the combination being received by most patients. Vaccination started 4-6 weeks after radiotherapy alone, or was given together with temozolomide cycles in the groups whose treatment included chemotherapy.

The sample's time point, from its label and the paper: week 11, during vaccination. Each vaccine dose was 300 ug of a 20-mer mutant IDH1 peptide in Montanide, given subcutaneously with topical imiquimod. All donors had newly diagnosed IDH1-mutant astrocytomas of WHO grade 3 or 4 that showed loss of nuclear ATRX. The samples were drawn from NOA16, a multicentre, single-arm, open-label phase I trial in Germany that tested a mutant IDH1 peptide vaccine in humans for the first time. Genomic DNA for TCRB sequencing was isolated from EDTA blood with the DNeasy Blood and Tissue Kit. On this clone: No antigen is known for it. Base-call qualities are not available, and no considerably larger clone is one nucleotide away.

The library was obtained by the immunoSEQ multiplex PCR assay. Rearranged TCR beta chain sequences were amplified using the hsTCRB Kit according to the manufacturer's protocol. Sequencing of TCRB libraries was carried out on an Illumina MiSeq. In the authors' own workflow: The kit vendor's proprietary platform handled demultiplexing, trimming and gene mapping. Sourced from immuneACCESS, this table was stored by TCRdb with only in-frame sequences that have V and J called. A share of the clones is absent; for the studies checked, an unresolved V gene accounts for under half, and the remainder has no known explanation. Clone size and V and J calls were adopted from that table, with D and trimming inferred from the DNA. The sample data list about 64,000 clones, and roughly 80% of these were observed just once. Approximately 8.3% of the sample lies in the top ten. V is reduced by 0 bases and J by 3 bases, leaving a spacing of 13 bases between them. The germline V gene gives CDR1 as SGDLS and CDR2 as YYNGEE. CDR3 length: 15 amino acids, cysteine to phenylalanine. The CDR3 DNA has 45 bases and is translated from base 1.

The paper as a whole reports these results and caveats: Vaccine-induced immune responses across multiple MHC alleles were detected in 90% to 95% of patients. The authors stated that sample limitations prevented analyses of patient blood samples from being reproduced. Pseudoprogression appeared unrelated to alterations in the top peripheral T cell clonotypes detected by TCRB sequencing. PBMC samples for TCRB deep sequencing were selected based on availability.

This receptor was taken from a woman aged 45-65 years with glioma. The specimen comprised PBMCs, sampled from a glioma patient whose treatment included an IDH1 peptide vaccine. The chain is encoded by TRBV9 joined to TRBJ2-7, with a tentative D gene TRBD1 over 6 matching bases. Read as DNA, the sequence is TGTGCCAGCAGCGTAGGGACAGTGACAGGCTACGAGCAGTACTTC. Protein translation: CASSVGTVTGYEQYF. Full variable domain (CDR3 extended with the reference TRBV9 and TRBJ2-7 proteins): DSGVTQTPKHLITATGQRVTLRCSPRSGDLSVYWYQQSLDQGLQFLIQYYNGEERAKGNILERFSAQQFPDLHSELNLSSLELGDSALYFCASSVGTVTGYEQYFGPGTRLTVT.